The clone carrying this T cell receptor (beta chain) was counted a few times. The antigen remains undetermined. These data come from a study of blood T cells in healthy people across ages. Study observations and caveats: The diversity estimates, figures obtained from one million T cells, were considered underestimates. A conclusive naive versus antigen-experienced comparison was prevented by the unsorted PBMCs.

There were healthy Caucasian individuals from Russia, aged 6 to 90, serving as donors. Per germline, CDR1 SGHDT and CDR2 YYEEEE. CDR3 size: 16 residues. With V trimmed by 0 bases and J by 1 base, 3 bases remained unmatched. Alongside a J-beta primer mix, a sample-barcoded 5' primer served in a second PCR lasting roughly 7 to 11 cycles. A template-switch adaptor with 12 random nucleotides tagged each cDNA molecule. A single record per CDR3 protein comes from TCRdb applying MiXCR to the 5' RACE reads. The table has 550,000 to 750,000 distinct CDR3 sequences, roughly 21% seen once; the top ten hold roughly 3.6%.

The origin of this receptor is a man between 70 and 80 years old in good health. This rearrangement joins TRBV5-6 to TRBJ2-3; TRBD2 matches 9 bases. Input material: blood. The CDR3 reads CASSLGLADGTDTQYF. CDR3 nucleotide sequence: TGTGCCAGCAGCTTGGGACTAGCGGATGGCACAGATACGCAGTATTTT.